This T cell receptor beta chain emerged from a study of control samples from healthy donors and cancer patients. Comments on this clone: At one end the junction does not follow the germline gene, possibly because of a read error.

Germline CDR1 and CDR2: MNHNY and SVGAGI (reference sequence). The CDR3 contains 14 residues. Assay used: immunoSEQ multiplex PCR; TCRdb lists only in-frame clones, some missing. The repertoire holds 140,000 to 150,000 clones, with 80% to 95% as singletons. The source is a man between 18 and 29 years old in good health. The genes are TRBV6-6 and TRBJ1-6; 7 bases map to TRBD1. Sequenced: blood. The CDR3 DNA reads as TGTGCCAGCCGTTACAGGGGTTCTCATTCACCCCTCCACTTT. It is translated as CASRYRGSHSPLHF.